These 17 T cell receptor beta chains came from one sample sequenced in a study of T cell responses to AZD1222 COVID-19 vaccine. Method: immunoSEQ multiplex PCR; TCRdb's copy keeps in-frame clones and lacks some. In the table there are more than 150,000 clones, 80% to 95% of which are singletons. Sequencing was performed on peripheral blood, taken 28 days after the second AZD1222 dose. The origin of the receptors is an adult who received the AZD1222 COVID-19 vaccine.

This rearrangement joins TRBV3-1 (or the pseudogene TRBV3-2) to TRBJ2-3; D might be TRBD2 (6 bases). CDR1 and CDR2 (germline): LGHDT, YNNKEL (reference sequence). Deletions cut 1 base from V and 4 bases from J, with 12 bases between. The CDR3 consists of 15 residues. The CDR3 coding sequence is TGTGCCAGCAGCCAAGGGACTATAAGCGCAGATACGCAGTATTTT. It encodes CASSQGTISADTQYF.

This chain connects TRBV28 to TRBJ1-2; TRBD1 aligns across 7 bases. The CDR3 spans 15 residues. V lost 6 bases, J lost 7 bases, and 14 bases stayed unmatched. CDR1 is MDHEN, CDR2 SYDVKM, per germline. In DNA, the CDR3 is TGTGCCAGCAGCATCGGGACAGCCCAGGTTGCTGGCTACACCTTC. It specifies CASSIGTAQVAGYTF.

The rearrangement links TRBV5-5 to TRBJ2-5; D gene uncertain. CDR3 size: 15 residues. Germline V gene data show CDR1 as SGHKS and CDR2 as YYEKEE (reference sequence). Between the trimmed V and J ends, which lost 0 bases and 4 bases, there was a span of 13 bases. CDR3 loop: CASSLGVSRTETQYF. CDR3 coding DNA: TGTGCCAGCAGCTTGGGGGTATCGAGAACAGAGACCCAGTACTTC.

The table lists this clone with a count of one. CDR3 region: CASSLVQGRGYTF. CDR3 DNA sequence: TGTGCCAGCAGCTTAGTACAGGGGCGAGGCTACACCTTC. The chain employs TRBV7-2 and TRBJ1-2; 7 positions match TRBD1. The germline V gene has CDR1 SGHTA and CDR2 FQGNSA. V shed 1 base and J 8 bases; nucleotides not matched to a gene: 4. This CDR3 is 13 amino acids long.

The chain recombines TRBV7-2 with TRBJ2-5; 14 nucleotides agree with TRBD2. V lost 5 bases to trimming and J lost 5 bases; unmatched junction nucleotides: 7. This CDR3 region has 16 residues. Looked up from germline, CDR1 is SGHTA and CDR2 is FQGNSA. As DNA, the CDR3 is TGTGCCAGCAGCCCGTGGACTAGCGGGGGGCCGGAGACCCAGTACTTC. It yields the protein CASSPWTSGGPETQYF.

The chain uses TRBV29-1 and TRBJ2-1, with D possibly matching TRBD1 (6 bases). Trimming cost V 8 bases and J 0 bases, with 20 bases left between them. CDR3 length: 16 amino acids. Germline CDR1 is SQVTM and CDR2 is ANQGSEA. The CDR3 spells CSTHPPGQSSYNEQFF. In DNA form, the CDR3 reads TGCAGCACACACCCCCCGGGACAAAGCTCCTACAATGAGCAGTTCTTC.

This rearrangement joins TRBV7-6 to TRBJ2-7; D not resolved. The CDR3 covers 14 residues. V was clipped by 2 bases and J by 0 bases, with 8 bases between them. Per germline, CDR1 SGHVS and CDR2 FNYEAQ. DNA for the CDR3: TGTGCCAGCAGCTTAACTGGCGACTCCTACGAGCAGTACTTC. It specifies CASSLTGDSYEQYF.

The chain uses TRBV6-6 and TRBJ1-4, with TRBD1 identical over 12 bases. This CDR3 is 15 amino acids long. V shed 6 bases, J shed 8 bases, and the junction held 7 bases outside the gene matches. The germline CDR1 and CDR2 sequences are MNHNY and SVGAGI (reference sequence). Written as DNA, the CDR3 is TGTGCCAGCAGCCCCAGGGACAGGGGGCGGGAAAAACTGTTTTTT. Translating gives CASSPRDRGREKLFF.

The chain employs TRBV12-3 or TRBV12-4 and TRBJ1-6; D gene ambiguous. The CDR3 consists of 12 residues. With 9 bases removed from V and 10 bases from J, the gap between germline ends came to 13 bases. In DNA form, the CDR3 reads TGTGCCAGTGGGATTTTAAGATCACCCCTCCACTTT. This gives the protein CASGILRSPLHF.

The V call is TRBV4-1, the J call TRBJ1-5; no clear D gene. Germline V lookup: CDR1 MGHRA, CDR2 YSYEKL. V was pared by 0 bases and J by 4 bases, with 16 bases between. This CDR3 contains 17 residues. CDR3 DNA sequence: TGCGCCAGCAGCCAAGAGGCGACGGTGGTAGGGAATCAGCCCCAGCATTTT. Translation gives CASSQEATVVGNQPQHF.

The chain employs TRBV7-2 and TRBJ1-6; D unresolved. Trimming stripped 6 bases from V and 0 bases from J, with 12 bases between. The CDR3 contains 16 residues. Per the germline V gene, CDR1 is SGHTA and CDR2 is FQGNSA. For the CDR3, the DNA is TGTGCCAGCAGTAGTGACGCAAGCTCCTATAATTCACCCCTCCACTTT. Translating gives CASSSDASSYNSPLHF.

The chain couples TRBV5-1 to TRBJ1-1; D is ambiguous. This CDR3 has 15 residues. Between the trimmed V and J ends, which lost 3 bases and 1 base, there was a span of 13 bases. The V gene's germline CDR1 is SGHRS and CDR2 YFSETQ. The CDR3 DNA follows: TGCGCCAGCAGCTCCGAATCCAGAACGAACACTGAAGCTTTCTTT. Amino acid sequence: CASSSESRTNTEAFF.

This clone was recorded only once. The genes are TRBV7-9 and TRBJ2-1; no clear D gene. Germline-derived CDR1 and CDR2 are SEHNR and FQNEAQ (reference sequence). Trimming stripped 1 base from V and 15 bases from J, with 13 bases between. The CDR3 length is 12 residues. In DNA form, the CDR3 reads TGTGCCAGCAGCTTAGAGAGCAGGCCCCCGTTCTTC. Residues: CASSLESRPPFF.

This clone was counted a single time. V gene TRBV2 combines with J gene TRBJ2-2; D is undetermined. The CDR3 runs to 15 residues. Between the trimmed V and J ends, which lost 5 bases and 5 bases, there was a span of 15 bases. Germline assignment: CDR1 SNHLY and CDR2 FYNNEI. CDR3: CASSPRTVGTGELFF. Here the CDR3 DNA reads TGTGCCAGCAGTCCTCGGACCGTGGGAACCGGGGAGCTGTTTTTT.

Only a few counts were recorded for this clone. The chain joins TRBV7-2 to TRBJ2-7; TRBD1 is a possible D gene (6 bases). Trimming cost V 8 bases and J 0 bases, with 14 bases left between them. The CDR3 loop spans 14 amino acids. The germline gives CDR1 SGHTA, CDR2 FQGNSA. The CDR3 is CASARGFSSYEQYF. The CDR3, as DNA: TGTGCCAGCGCCAGGGGATTTAGCTCCTACGAGCAGTACTTC.

This chain uses TRBV7-2 with TRBJ2-1; no clear D gene. The CDR3 is 16 residues long. The germline V gene encodes CDR1 SGHTA and CDR2 FQGNSA. Deletions cut 2 bases from V and 7 bases from J, with 18 bases between. CDR3 residues: CASSLTNPYPGNEQFF. CDR3 DNA: TGTGCCAGCAGCTTAACAAATCCCTACCCTGGGAATGAGCAGTTCTTC. Based on the CDR3 plus reference TRBV7-2 and TRBJ2-1, the full variable domain is GAGVSQSPSNKVTEKGKDVELRCDPISGHTALYWYRQSLGQGLEFLIYFQGNSAPDKSGLPSDRFSAERTGGSVSTLTIQRTQQEDSAVYLCASSLTNPYPGNEQFFGPGTRLTVL.

The chain employs TRBV10-1 and TRBJ2-3; D may be TRBD1 (6 bases). Trimming took 4 bases from V and 4 from J, leaving 12 bases between them. The CDR3 consists of 14 residues. The germline CDR1 and CDR2 sequences are WNHNN and SYGVQD (reference sequence). The CDR3 DNA follows: TGCGCCAGCAGTGTGTCGCCAGGGGCAGATACGCAGTATTTT. Translation gives CASSVSPGADTQYF.